The 30 T cell receptor beta chains below were found in one sample sequenced in a study of cytomegalovirus exposure and HLA in healthy donors. PCR used 60 Vbeta primers and 13 Jbeta primers. Some clones are missing from TCRdb's copy, which holds only in-frame ones; the method was immunoSEQ multiplex PCR. Of about 150,000 clones listed, 60% to 80% were seen once; the top ten hold about 0.66%. Material: PBMCs. These receptors were taken from a male donor in good health and CMV-seronegative.

The chain joins TRBV13 to TRBJ1-2, with 7 bases that match TRBD1. The J segment lost 7 bases and the V segment lost 5 bases, leaving 4 bases of the junction unmatched. The CDR3 is 12 amino acids. CDR1 and CDR2 (germline): PRHDT, FYEKMQ (reference sequence). CDR3: CASSQTGFGYTF. CDR3 nucleotide sequence: TGTGCCAGCAGCCAGACAGGGTTTGGCTACACCTTC.

The chain combines TRBV6-6 with TRBJ1-1; perhaps TRBD1 as D (5 bases). The V gene's germline CDR1 is MNHNY and CDR2 SVGAGI (reference sequence). Trimming took 2 bases from V and 5 from J, leaving 12 bases between them. The CDR3 consists of 14 residues. In nucleotides, the CDR3 is TGTGCCAGCAGTTACGACCAGGGAAGGACTGAAGCTTTCTTT. Amino acid sequence: CASSYDQGRTEAFF.

The V call is TRBV7-9, the J call TRBJ2-2, with 8 bases that match TRBD1. The J segment lost 2 bases and the V segment lost 6 bases, leaving 5 bases of the junction unmatched. Germline V CDR1 and CDR2: SEHNR, FQNEAQ (reference sequence). The CDR3 is 15 residues long. As DNA, the CDR3 is TGTGCCAGCAGTCCGGGACAGGCTAACACCGGGGAGCTGTTTTTT. It codes for CASSPGQANTGELFF. Together with reference TRBV7-9 and TRBJ2-2, the CDR3 gives the full variable domain: DTGVSQNPRHKITKRGQNVTFRCDPISEHNRLYWYRQTLGQGPEFLTYFQNEAQLEKSRLLSDRFSAERPKGSFSTLEIQRTEQGDSAMYLCASSPGQANTGELFFGEGSRLTVL.

The sample holds a few counts of this clone. J is TRBJ2-1 and V is TRBV6-4, with D possibly being TRBD1 (6 bases). There are 15 residues in the CDR3. V lost 0 bases and J lost 9, with 15 bases in between. Germline CDR1 is MRHNA and CDR2 is SNTAGT. CDR3 protein: CASSDSAGPGAEQFF. CDR3 sequence (DNA): TGTGCCAGCAGTGACTCAGCAGGGCCAGGGGCTGAGCAGTTCTTC.

This clone was detected a few times. The chain combines TRBV19 with TRBJ1-4; 7 nucleotides align to TRBD1. Trimming at V came to 4 bases and at J to 7 bases, leaving 6 bases not matched to a gene. This CDR3 region has 14 residues. The germline CDR1 and CDR2 sequences are LNHDA and SQIVND (reference sequence). The CDR3: CASSRRQGSEKLFF. CDR3 coding DNA: TGTGCCAGTAGTAGGAGACAGGGTTCTGAAAAACTGTTTTTT.

The chain employs TRBV6-6 and TRBJ2-1; 9 positions agree with TRBD1. CDR1 and CDR2 from the germline V gene are MNHNY and SVGAGI (reference sequence). V was pared by 6 bases and J by 4 bases, with 4 bases of the junction left unmatched. The CDR3 is 14 amino acids. CDR3 DNA sequence: TGTGCCAGCAGGCGGACAGGGGATTACAATGAGCAGTTCTTC. This codes for CASRRTGDYNEQFF.

The chain links TRBV4-2 to TRBJ1-5; no definite D call. V lost 0 bases and J lost 1, with 7 bases in between. The CDR3 extends over 15 amino acids. Germline CDR1 LGHNA, CDR2 YNFKEQ. CDR3 sequence (DNA): TGTGCCAGCAGCCAAGATTCCGGGAGCAATCAGCCCCAGCATTTT. The encoded protein is CASSQDSGSNQPQHF.

This clone showed up just a few times. V usage is TRBV29-1 and J usage is TRBJ2-5; 7 bases are a match to TRBD1. Trimming took 4 bases from V and 4 from J; bases not matched to a gene: 3. Germline CDR1 and CDR2: SQVTM and ANQGSEA. The CDR3 is 12 amino acids. Here the CDR3 reads CSVVSGGETQYF. The CDR3 DNA sequence: TGCAGCGTTGTGTCAGGGGGAGAGACCCAGTACTTC.

CDR3 in DNA: TGTGCCAGCAGACCCGAACCGTGGGGCTGGGGGACCCAGTACTTC. This translates into CASRPEPWGWGTQYF. This rearrangement joins TRBV6-5 to TRBJ2-5, with D possibly TRBD1 on 5 matching bases. Germline V gives CDR1 MNHEY, CDR2 SVGAGI. The germline V and J ends were trimmed by 6 bases and 7 bases, with 21 bases remaining between them. There are 15 residues in the CDR3.

This clone was counted once. This sequence joins TRBV5-1 and TRBJ2-3, with TRBD1 matching 10 bases. V lost 0 bases and J lost 2; bases outside the gene matches: 3. This CDR3 comprises 16 residues. Germline V gene lookup returns CDR1 SGHRS and CDR2 YFSETQ. The DNA of the CDR3 is TGCGCCAGCAGCTTGGGGGGGACAGGGGACACAGATACGCAGTATTTT. This gives the protein CASSLGGTGDTDTQYF.

This clone was observed a handful of times. The chain has TRBV2 and TRBJ1-5; no clear D gene. Germline loops: CDR1 SNHLY, CDR2 FYNNEI. The CDR3 contains 14 residues. Deletions cut 7 bases from V and 0 bases from J, with 10 bases between. This CDR3 reads CASKGGYSNQPQHF. CDR3 nucleotides: TGTGCCAGCAAGGGAGGTTATAGCAATCAGCCCCAGCATTTT.

This chain uses TRBV5-1 with TRBJ2-7, with 8 bases aligning to TRBD1. The germline V gene encodes CDR1 SGHRS and CDR2 YFSETQ. This CDR3 has 13 amino acids. The trim removed 6 bases at V and 0 bases at J, leaving 2 bases unmatched. CDR3 nucleotides: TGCGCCAGCACCGGGACAGGCTCCTACGAGCAGTACTTC. Its translation is CASTGTGSYEQYF.

As for this clone: The junction does not match germline at one end; this may be a read error. This chain links TRBV7-9 with TRBJ2-6, with TRBD1 identical over 7 bases. The CDR3 is made up of 16 amino acids. CDR1 is SEHNR, CDR2 FQNEAQ, per germline (reference sequence). CDR3 residues: CSSTTGVPSGANVLTF. In DNA form, the CDR3 reads TGTTCCAGCACCACAGGGGTCCCATCTGGGGCCAACGTCCTGACTTTC.

V usage is TRBV2 and J usage is TRBJ1-1; no reliable D call. V dropped 0 bases and J dropped 4 bases, with 15 bases sitting between them. The CDR3 runs to 16 residues. Germline V CDR1 and CDR2: SNHLY, FYNNEI. CDR3 DNA: TGTGCCAGCAGTGAAGCTGGGCAGCGGGCGGGCACTGAAGCTTTCTTT. Its protein product is CASSEAGQRAGTEAFF.

This clone was picked up one time. This chain joins TRBV10-3 and TRBJ2-3; tentatively, D is TRBD2 (6 bases). The length of the CDR3 is 11 residues. Trimming took off 6 bases at V and 8 bases at J, with 9 bases between the two ends. Germline CDR1 and CDR2: ENHRY and SYGVKD. The CDR3 bases are TGTGCCATCAGAAATAGCGGTACGCAGTATTTT. It specifies CAIRNSGTQYF.

The chain has TRBV7-8 and TRBJ2-7, with 7 nucleotides matching TRBD1. CDR3 size: 11 residues. Germline CDR1 SGHVS, CDR2 FQNEAQ. V shed 6 bases and J 7 bases; nucleotides not matched to a gene: 3. This CDR3 is CASSYRGEQYF. Written as DNA, the CDR3 is TGTGCCAGCAGTTACAGGGGTGAGCAGTACTTC. Complete variable domain (other parts from reference TRBV7-8 and TRBJ2-7): GAGVSQSPRYKVAKRGQDVALRCDPISGHVSLFWYQQALGQGPEFLTYFQNEAQLDKSGLPSDRFFAERPEGSVSTLKIQRTQQEDSAVYLCASSYRGEQYFGPGTRLTVT.

This chain uses TRBV5-1 with TRBJ2-3; D is ambiguous. The CDR3 is 13 amino acids. V was pared by 1 base and J by 0 bases, with 3 bases between. Germline V lookup: CDR1 SGHRS, CDR2 YFSETQ. The CDR3 DNA is TGCGCCAGCAGCTTGCCAAGCACAGATACGCAGTATTTT. This sequence encodes CASSLPSTDTQYF.

The J gene is TRBJ2-3, the V gene TRBV19; tentative D call: TRBD2 (6 bases). Germline V gives CDR1 LNHDA, CDR2 SQIVND (reference sequence). The CDR3 runs to 14 residues. Trimming took off 5 bases at V and 3 bases at J, with 12 bases between the two ends. CDR3 loop: CASSSGLLTDTQYF. CDR3 DNA sequence: TGTGCCAGTAGTTCGGGACTGTTAACAGATACGCAGTATTTT.

This sequence joins TRBV19 and TRBJ2-1; TRBD1 is a possible D gene (5 bases). V lost 4 bases and J lost 3, with 10 bases in between. Looked up from germline, CDR1 is LNHDA and CDR2 is SQIVND (reference sequence). The CDR3 extends over 14 amino acids. CDR3 region: CASSRAGNYNEQFF. The DNA of the CDR3 is TGTGCCAGTAGTAGAGCAGGGAACTACAATGAGCAGTTCTTC.

V is TRBV7-2 and J is TRBJ1-5, with D uncertain. This CDR3 contains 14 residues. Trimming shortened V by 3 bases and J by 2 bases, and 8 bases separated the two germline ends. The germline V gene encodes CDR1 SGHTA and CDR2 FQGNSA. CDR3 sequence: CASSFFRGNQPQHF. In nucleotides, the CDR3 is TGTGCCAGCAGCTTTTTTCGGGGCAATCAGCCCCAGCATTTT.

This clone was seen a few times. The V call is TRBV7-9, the J call TRBJ2-1; 9 nucleotides line up with TRBD1. There are 14 residues in the CDR3. Trimming removed 5 bases from V and 5 bases from J; junction bases left unmatched: 4. The V gene's germline CDR1 is SEHNR and CDR2 FQNEAQ (reference sequence). CDR3 nucleotides: TGTGCCAGCAGCGAAGACAGGGGGAACAATGAGCAGTTCTTC. This encodes CASSEDRGNNEQFF.

The chain employs TRBV9 and TRBJ2-3; 7 bases align to TRBD2. V was clipped by 3 bases and J by 2 bases; unmatched bases: 6. This CDR3 region has 15 residues. Germline CDR1 reads SGDLS; CDR2 reads YYNGEE. The CDR3 coding sequence is TGTGCCAGCAGCGCACGGGGGGAACTCACAGATACGCAGTATTTT. This gives the protein CASSARGELTDTQYF.

This sequence joins TRBV6-5 and TRBJ1-1; D remains ambiguous. CDR1 MNHEY and CDR2 SVGAGI come from the germline V gene. Trimming stripped 8 bases from V and 1 base from J, with 5 bases between. There are 11 residues in the CDR3. CDR3 sequence reads: CASGRNTEAFF. CDR3 bases: TGTGCCAGCGGGAGGAACACTGAAGCTTTCTTT.

The chain combines TRBV25-1 with TRBJ1-2; 7 bases line up with TRBD1. CDR3 length: 12 residues. With 2 bases clipped from V and 7 bases from J, the junction kept 1 base outside the gene matches. CDR1 and CDR2 from the germline V gene are MGHDK and SYGVNS. The CDR3 DNA reads as TGTGCCAGCAGTGAACAGGGGGTTGGCTACACCTTC. This encodes CASSEQGVGYTF.

V and J are TRBV6-5 and TRBJ1-3; tentative D call: TRBD1 (5 bases). CDR3 length: 14 residues. Between the trimmed V and J ends, which lost 5 bases and 1 base, there was a span of 9 bases. The germline V gene encodes CDR1 MNHEY and CDR2 SVGAGI. The CDR3 DNA is TGTGCCAGCAGTCTCACAGGATCTGGAAACACCATATATTTT. This codes for CASSLTGSGNTIYF.

This clone showed up just a few times. The chain links TRBV29-1 to TRBJ2-5, with 7 nucleotides matching TRBD1. Germline V gives CDR1 SQVTM, CDR2 ANQGSEA. V lost 6 bases and J lost 4; bases outside the gene matches: 5. The CDR3 covers 12 residues. The CDR3 loop reads CSVYRGGETQYF. As DNA, the CDR3 is TGCAGCGTCTACAGGGGCGGAGAGACCCAGTACTTC.

The V call is TRBV7-9, the J call TRBJ1-1, with TRBD1 matching over 8 bases. Germline CDR1 reads SEHNR; CDR2 reads FQNEAQ (reference sequence). The CDR3 extends over 14 amino acids. V lost 5 bases and J lost 3; bases outside the gene matches: 5. The CDR3 here is CASSRQGRHTEAFF. The DNA for the CDR3 is TGTGCCAGCAGCCGACAGGGGCGGCACACTGAAGCTTTCTTT.

A few counts support this clone. The CDR3 loop reads CASSPGRGIAEAFF. The DNA of the CDR3 is TGTGCCAGCTCACCGGGAAGGGGCATCGCTGAAGCTTTCTTT. The chain has TRBV18 and TRBJ1-1, with D possibly being TRBD1 (5 bases). Between the trimmed V and J ends, which lost 3 bases and 6 bases, there was a span of 14 bases. Germline loops: CDR1 KGHSH, CDR2 LQKENI. The CDR3 extends over 14 amino acids.

This chain uses TRBV4-1 with TRBJ1-4, with D possibly TRBD1 on 6 matching bases. V lost 2 bases and J 6 bases, leaving 13 bases between the germline ends. The CDR3 spans 15 residues. CDR1 is MGHRA, CDR2 YSYEKL, per germline. Here the CDR3 reads CASSQTGGRDEKLFF. The CDR3 nucleotides read TGCGCCAGCAGCCAAACGGGGGGCAGGGATGAAAAACTGTTTTTT.

The V call is TRBV9, the J call TRBJ2-3; 8 nucleotides match TRBD2. V dropped 2 bases and J dropped 5; count of bases not matched to a gene: 4. CDR1 and CDR2 (germline): SGDLS, YYNGEE. The CDR3 extends over 14 amino acids. The CDR3 reads CASSVSGAGDTQYF. The CDR3 DNA is TGTGCCAGCAGCGTTAGCGGGGCCGGAGATACGCAGTATTTT.